The 3 T cell receptor beta chains in this list originate from one sample, sequenced in a study of T-cell memory formation after mild COVID-19. TCRdb processed the 5' RACE reads anew with MiXCR; each CDR3 protein has one entry. Among about 440,000 distinct CDR3 sequences listed, approximately 20% were seen once. Sequencing used PBMCs or a T cell subset sorted from them (not recorded which). The receptors originated from an adult woman who had mild COVID-19 (a few samples of this study predate the infection). Cell type and time point are not known.

The genes are TRBV7-6 and TRBJ2-3, with TRBD2 matching 13 bases. The CDR3 is made up of 16 amino acids. V trimming: 5 bases; J trimming: 6 bases; junction bases outside the gene matches: 8. CDR1 SGHVS and CDR2 FNYEAQ come from the germline V gene. The CDR3 coding sequence is TGTGCCAGCAGCGCTAGGACTAGCGGGAGTGGGGATACGCAGTATTTT. This codes for CASSARTSGSGDTQYF.

This clonotype was seen only a few times. The chain has TRBV11-3 and TRBJ2-2, with TRBD1 identical over 12 bases. The CDR3 is 16 residues long. J lost 4 bases, V lost 2 bases, and 2 bases had no gene match. CDR1 is SGHNT and CDR2 is YENEEA in the germline V gene. As DNA, the CDR3 is TGTGCCAGCAGCTTAATGGGACAGGGGGCCACCGGGGAGCTGTTTTTT. It specifies CASSLMGQGATGELFF.

The chain links TRBV6-4 to TRBJ2-7; D possibly matches TRBD1 or TRBD2 (6 bases each). Deletions cut 4 bases from V and 0 bases from J, with 16 bases between. The CDR3 length is 16 residues. In germline, CDR1 is MRHNA, CDR2 SNTAGT. DNA for the CDR3: TGTGCCAGCAGTGCCAGCTTCGGAGGGGGCTCCTACGAGCAGTACTTC. The encoded protein is CASSASFGGGSYEQYF.